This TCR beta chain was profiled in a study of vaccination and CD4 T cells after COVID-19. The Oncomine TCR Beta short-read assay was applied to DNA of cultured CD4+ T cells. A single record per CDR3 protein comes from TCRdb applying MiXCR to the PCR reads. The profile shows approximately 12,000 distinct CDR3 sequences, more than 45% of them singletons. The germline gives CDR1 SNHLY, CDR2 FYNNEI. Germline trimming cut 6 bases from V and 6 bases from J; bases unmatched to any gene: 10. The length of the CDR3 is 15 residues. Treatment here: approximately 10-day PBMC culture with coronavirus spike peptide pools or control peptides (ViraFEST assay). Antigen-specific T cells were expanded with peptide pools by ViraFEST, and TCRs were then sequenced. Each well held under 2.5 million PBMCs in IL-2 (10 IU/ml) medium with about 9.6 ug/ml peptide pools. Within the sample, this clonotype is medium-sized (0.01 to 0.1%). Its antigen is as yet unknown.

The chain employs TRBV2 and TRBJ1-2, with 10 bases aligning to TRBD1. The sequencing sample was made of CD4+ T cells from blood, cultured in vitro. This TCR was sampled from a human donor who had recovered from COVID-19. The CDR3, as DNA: TGTGCCAGCAGAGCCTCGGGGACAGGGGCGAATGGCTACACCTTC. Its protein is CASRASGTGANGYTF.